The present T cell receptor beta chain was sequenced within a study of blood T cell repertoires in COVID-19. The CDR3 is 15 residues long. Germline V lookup: CDR1 SGHRS, CDR2 YFSETQ. Trimming cost V 1 base and J 2 bases, with 9 bases left between them. As handled by the study authors: Counts of nucleated cells, estimated from reference gene primer amplification, were obtained. TCRdb's table, derived via immunoSEQ multiplex PCR, lists solely in-frame clones and lacks some. Clone size and the V and J calls come from that table; the DNA yielded D and trimming. Seen here are some 28,000 clones, roughly 76% observed once, and the top ten hold nearly 40%.

This receptor was identified in a man in his 70s with acute or convalescent COVID-19. This chain connects TRBV5-1 to TRBJ2-2, with D hard to call. The sample taken for sequencing was peripheral blood. This CDR3 reads CASSLLGANTGELFF. CDR3 sequence (DNA): TGCGCCAGCAGCTTGTTGGGCGCAAACACCGGGGAGCTGTTTTTT.